These T cell receptor beta chains were read from a single sample in a study of identifying expanded T cells in peripheral blood. This table comes from immunoSEQ multiplex PCR, and its TCRdb copy is limited to in-frame clones, with some not included. The sample records about 90,000 clones, 88% being singletons. The material sequenced was blood. The receptors stem from a person aged 18-69 years in good health. Each CDR3 is given with its conserved first and last residue. The D gene is left open where the match is weak.

D | V | CDR3
NA | TRBV7-6 | CASSSGDGGAPGNTIYF
NA | TRBV9 | CASSVATSSGNTIYF
NA | TRBV7-6 | CASSSTGYGSYNSPLHF
TRBD1 | TRBV5-6 | CASSFPQGVVGEQYF
NA | TRBV27 | CASSFGRSYGYTF
TRBD1 | TRBV27 | CASSLSNRGGYGYTF
NA | TRBV6-5 | CASSYDSTDTQYF
NA | TRBV18 | CASSQYRPDSNQPQHF
NA | TRBV19 | CASSTSTDTQYF
NA | TRBV4-1 | CASSRTPLWGYTF
NA | TRBV4-2 | CASSQDFTGHNQPQHF
NA | TRBV7-9 | CASSTAPSYEQYF
TRBD1 | TRBV7-3 | CASSPGTGTGELFF
NA | TRBV5-1 | CASSSAGWGEKLFF
NA | TRBV6-1 | CASSEEDLLPQHF